This T cell receptor beta chain came from a study of blood T cells in healthy people across ages. This CDR3 spans 13 amino acids. Trimming shortened V by 0 bases and J by 11 bases, and 16 bases separated the two germline ends. CDR1 and CDR2 from the germline V gene are GTSNPN and SVGIG (reference sequence). This clonotype was recorded a few times. Its target is not known. Study-level results: PBMC samples, being unsorted, prevented any conclusive comparison of naive and antigen-experienced cells. Diversity estimates from one million T cells were considered underestimates.

Using a J-beta primer mix together with a sample-barcoded 5' primer, a second PCR was run for about 6 to 11 cycles. TCRdb re-derived calls from the 5' RACE reads in MiXCR, one entry per CDR3 protein. The sample lists roughly 800,000 distinct CDR3 sequences; 58% were seen once. The sample providers were healthy Caucasian people from Russia, aged about 6 to 95. Isolation per sample recovered at least 7 million PBMCs. The sequenced sample was blood. This chain connects TRBV30 to TRBJ2-5; a possible D gene is TRBD2 (6 bases). The receptor comes from a man younger than 40 in good health. The CDR3 DNA is TGTGCCTGGAGTGTGCAGGGAGGATCAGTGCAGTACTTC. As protein: CAWSVQGGSVQYF.